These 28 T cell receptor beta chains were all obtained from the same sample, sequenced in a study of T cells in Graves' hyperthyroidism and ophthalmopathy. Authors of the study amplified TCR beta CDR3 regions from RNA transcripts. HTBI primers were used for first-round RT-PCR of the TCR CDR3. From the multiplex PCR reads, TCRdb called clonotypes with MiXCR, one entry per CDR3 protein. The data contain about 350,000 distinct CDR3 sequences, over 11% of them singletons. Specimen: blood. The origin of the receptors is a woman aged 25 to 39 with Graves' hyperthyroidism.

Many counts were recorded for this clonotype. This chain links TRBV28 with TRBJ2-7; no firm D call. Germline V gives CDR1 MDHEN, CDR2 SYDVKM. V lost 3 bases to trimming and J lost 4 bases, with 13 bases between them. The CDR3 contains 14 residues. The CDR3 nucleotides are TGTGCCAGCAGTTTCCGCTCAGGAGTTTACGAGCAGTACTTC. Its protein is CASSFRSGVYEQYF. Using reference TRBV28 and TRBJ2-7 for the parts outside the CDR3, the full variable domain is DVKVTQSSRYLVKRTGEKVFLECVQDMDHENMFWYRQDPGLGLRLIYFSYDVKMKEKGDIPEGYSVSREKKERFSLILESASTNQTSMYLCASSFRSGVYEQYFGPGTRLTVT.

This clonotype was recorded many times. The V gene is TRBV20-1, the J gene TRBJ2-3, with 11 nucleotides matching TRBD2. Trimming cost V 1 base and J 4 bases; bases outside gene matches: 4. Germline-derived CDR1 and CDR2 are DFQATT and SNEGSKA (reference sequence). The CDR3 runs to 15 residues. The chain's CDR3 is CSARGSGRAPDTQYF. The CDR3 DNA reads TGCAGTGCTAGAGGTAGCGGGAGGGCCCCAGATACGCAGTATTTT.

This clonotype was counted at least ten times. The chain joins TRBV3-1 to TRBJ2-1; 14 positions match TRBD2. V lost 4 bases, J lost 7 bases, and 6 bases stayed unmatched. The CDR3 is 16 amino acids. Germline V gives CDR1 LGHDT, CDR2 YNNKEL (reference sequence). The DNA of the CDR3 is TGTGCCAGCAGCCCAGGGACTAGCGGGAGCTCGAATGAGCAGTTCTTC. Its translation is CASSPGTSGSSNEQFF.

This clonotype appeared many times. The genes are TRBV6-1 and TRBJ2-1; 7 bases fit TRBD1. The V and J ends lost 8 bases and 1 base, in that order; junction bases with no gene match: 8. CDR3 length: 15 residues. Germline V CDR1 and CDR2: MNHNS, SASEGT. CDR3 in DNA: TGTGCCAGCGACCCGACGGGACAGTCCTACAATGAGCAGTTCTTC. Translating it yields CASDPTGQSYNEQFF.

At least ten counts were recorded for this clonotype. The chain uses TRBV7-8 and TRBJ1-5; TRBD1 might be the D (6 bases). This CDR3 comprises 16 residues. Germline CDR1 and CDR2: SGHVS and FQNEAQ. V was shortened by 3 bases and J by 2 bases, with 14 bases between the two germline ends. DNA for the CDR3: TGTGCCAGCAGCTTGGCGGGGGCGCGGGGCAATCAGCCCCAGCATTTT. This translates into CASSLAGARGNQPQHF.

This clonotype was found many times. V and J are TRBV20-1 and TRBJ2-7, with unresolved D. CDR3 length: 12 residues. V lost 4 bases and J 2 bases, leaving 9 bases between the germline ends. The germline V gene encodes CDR1 DFQATT and CDR2 SNEGSKA (reference sequence). CDR3 DNA sequence: TGCAGTGCTAAGGAGACTCCCTACGAGCAGTACTTC. Its protein product is CSAKETPYEQYF.

This clonotype turned up a few times. The CDR3 spells CATREAGTYEQYF. The CDR3 DNA reads as TGTGCCACCAGGGAAGCGGGAACCTACGAGCAGTACTTC. The chain employs TRBV24-1 and TRBJ2-7, with TRBD2 matching 7 bases. The CDR3 consists of 13 residues. Germline lookup yields CDR1 KGHDR and CDR2 SFDVKD. J gave up 2 bases and V 7 bases, and 4 bases lay outside the gene matches.

In this sample, this clonotype turned up a few times. The J gene is TRBJ1-2, the V gene TRBV10-3, with D possibly being TRBD1 (6 bases). Trimming removed 4 bases from V and 3 bases from J, with 6 bases in between. CDR1 and CDR2 from the germline V gene are ENHRY and SYGVKD. This CDR3 region has 12 residues. CDR3 region: CAISAGDYGYTF. As DNA, the CDR3 is TGTGCCATCAGTGCAGGGGACTATGGCTACACCTTC.

At least ten counts were recorded for this clonotype. The CDR3 protein is CASSGAFSETQYF. In nucleotides, the CDR3 is TGTGCCAGCAGTGGTGCCTTTTCAGAGACCCAGTACTTC. The chain recombines TRBV28 with TRBJ2-5; D remains unclear. V lost 5 bases, J lost 4 bases, and 11 bases lay in between. The CDR3 consists of 13 residues. Germline assignment: CDR1 MDHEN and CDR2 SYDVKM.

The V gene is TRBV18, the J gene TRBJ2-5; D is perhaps TRBD2 (5 bases). V shed 3 bases and J shed 6 bases, with 17 bases lying between them. The CDR3 is 15 amino acids. Germline assignment: CDR1 KGHSH and CDR2 LQKENI. The CDR3 sequence is CASSPGSGEMKTQYF. CDR3 in DNA: TGTGCCAGCTCACCCGGGTCTGGGGAGATGAAGACCCAGTACTTC.

There are many counts of this clonotype. The J gene is TRBJ2-5, the V gene TRBV27; TRBD2 aligns across 13 bases. CDR3 length: 16 amino acids. V was pared by 6 bases and J by 5 bases, with 9 bases of the junction left unmatched. CDR1 and CDR2 (germline): MNHEY, SMNVEV (reference sequence). The CDR3 nucleotides are TGTGCCAGCAGGGCTACTAGCGGGAGGGCCGTGGAGACCCAGTACTTC. This codes for CASRATSGRAVETQYF.

This clonotype was recorded a few times. The chain uses TRBV10-1 and TRBJ2-3; D perhaps matches TRBD2 (6 bases). V lost 0 bases to trimming and J lost 0 bases, with 10 bases between them. This CDR3 is 16 amino acids long. Germline loops: CDR1 WNHNN, CDR2 SYGVQD (reference sequence). The CDR3 loop is CASSESLALSTDTQYF. In DNA, the CDR3 is TGCGCCAGCAGTGAGTCTCTAGCGCTTAGCACAGATACGCAGTATTTT.

The rearrangement uses TRBV20-1 and TRBJ1-5; no definite D call. This CDR3 comprises 16 residues. V was cut by 5 bases and J by 1 base, with 18 bases left in between. Germline V gene data show CDR1 as DFQATT and CDR2 as SNEGSKA (reference sequence). Here the CDR3 reads CSARRGTLASNQPQHF. CDR3 nucleotide sequence: TGCAGTGCTCGACGCGGTACGTTGGCCAGCAATCAGCCCCAGCATTTT.

The rearrangement uses TRBV30 and TRBJ2-2; D is possibly TRBD1 (5 bases). CDR1 is GTSNPN and CDR2 is SVGIG in the germline V gene (reference sequence). Trimming removed 4 bases from V and 4 bases from J, with 13 bases in between. The CDR3 loop spans 14 amino acids. The CDR3 DNA reads TGTGCCTGGATCTCAGGGCTCCCCACCGGGGAGCTGTTTTTT. It encodes CAWISGLPTGELFF.

This clonotype was recorded many times. The V gene is TRBV2, the J gene TRBJ2-1; a possible D gene is TRBD2 (5 bases). Germline V CDR1 and CDR2: SNHLY, FYNNEI. CDR3 length: 12 residues. Trimming stripped 5 bases from V and 7 bases from J, with 9 bases between. The CDR3 DNA follows: TGTGCCAGCAGTCAGGACTTTAATGAGCAGTTCTTC. Translated, it gives CASSQDFNEQFF.

The sample holds a few counts of this clonotype. The chain combines TRBV4-1 with TRBJ2-3, with a weak D call TRBD1 (5 bases). Looked up from germline, CDR1 is MGHRA and CDR2 is YSYEKL. This CDR3 contains 14 residues. The V and J ends lost 0 bases and 4 bases respectively, with 8 bases between them. CDR3 protein: CASSQEIQADTQYF. CDR3 coding DNA: TGCGCCAGCAGCCAAGAGATACAGGCAGATACGCAGTATTTT.

This clonotype was observed a few times. The rearrangement joins TRBV29-1 to TRBJ2-7, with 8 bases that match TRBD1. The CDR3 runs to 15 residues. Germline V gives CDR1 SQVTM, CDR2 ANQGSEA. Trimming removed 2 bases from V and 3 bases from J; junction bases left unmatched: 9. The CDR3 nucleotides read TGCAGCGTTGAAAGCCGGGACAGGACGAGCTACGAGCAGTACTTC. It codes for CSVESRDRTSYEQYF.

This clonotype was observed many times. This rearrangement joins TRBV28 to TRBJ1-6, with 8 bases lining up with TRBD1. The CDR3 has 16 residues. The V segment lost 7 bases and the J segment 7 bases; nucleotides outside the gene matches: 12. Germline V gene lookup returns CDR1 MDHEN and CDR2 SYDVKM. CDR3 DNA sequence: TGTGCCAGCACCAACCCCGGGACAGGTTTGAATTCACCCCTCCACTTT. Encoded protein: CASTNPGTGLNSPLHF.

There are many counts of this clonotype. A read error may produce the germline difference seen at one junction end. The V call is TRBV20-1, the J call TRBJ2-7, with 7 nucleotides matching TRBD1. The CDR3 contains 15 residues. Germline V gene sequence: CDR1 DFQATT, CDR2 SNEGSKA (reference sequence). CDR3 nucleotides: TGCAGTGCCCGCGACAGGGTCCTCTCCTCCAACGAGCAGTACTTC. Amino acids: CSARDRVLSSNEQYF.

This chain joins TRBV20-1 and TRBJ1-5; TRBD1 is a possible D gene (5 bases). V lost 1 base to trimming and J lost 9 bases, with 25 bases between them. This CDR3 comprises 17 residues. Germline CDR1 reads DFQATT; CDR2 reads SNEGSKA (reference sequence). The CDR3 sequence is CSARARPEEMGLRPQHF. Here the CDR3 DNA reads TGCAGTGCTAGAGCCAGGCCTGAGGAAATGGGGCTAAGGCCCCAGCATTTT.

J is TRBJ2-7 and V is TRBV7-9; 7 nucleotides match TRBD1. The trim removed 3 bases at V and 0 bases at J, leaving 14 bases unmatched. Germline CDR1 SEHNR, CDR2 FQNEAQ (reference sequence). The CDR3 consists of 18 residues. The CDR3 here is CASSFGTDTTRSSYEQYF. The CDR3 DNA sequence: TGTGCCAGCAGCTTTGGGACAGATACAACTAGGAGCTCCTACGAGCAGTACTTC. Full variable domain (missing parts from reference TRBV7-9 and TRBJ2-7): DTGVSQNPRHKITKRGQNVTFRCDPISEHNRLYWYRQTLGQGPEFLTYFQNEAQLEKSRLLSDRFSAERPKGSFSTLEIQRTEQGDSAMYLCASSFGTDTTRSSYEQYFGPGTRLTVT.

This clonotype has at least ten counts. This chain connects TRBV6-1 to TRBJ1-2; D is ambiguous. The CDR3 has 13 amino acids. Germline V gene data show CDR1 as MNHNS and CDR2 as SASEGT. The V and J ends lost 6 bases and 2 bases respectively, with 10 bases between them. The CDR3 spells CASREGVNYGYTF. CDR3 bases: TGTGCCAGCAGAGAGGGTGTCAACTATGGCTACACCTTC.

The chain employs TRBV20-1 and TRBJ2-5, with D perhaps TRBD2 (5 bases). Per the germline V gene, CDR1 is DFQATT and CDR2 is SNEGSKA (reference sequence). CDR3 length equals 13 residues. V was clipped by 2 bases and J by 5 bases, with 12 bases between them. The CDR3 sequence: CSARIRGSETQYF. DNA of the CDR3: TGCAGTGCTAGAATTCGGGGTTCGGAGACCCAGTACTTC.

This clonotype was seen many times. The chain carries TRBV12-3 or TRBV12-4 and TRBJ2-1; 8 bases match TRBD2. The junction had 8 bases not matched to a gene; V was cut back by 4 bases and J by 3 bases. The length of the CDR3 is 16 residues. DNA of the CDR3: TGTGCCAGCAGTTCTCCCGGGACTAGGGGCTACAATGAGCAGTTCTTC. Translated, it gives CASSSPGTRGYNEQFF.

This clonotype was counted at least ten times. The chain combines TRBV28 with TRBJ2-4; 9 bases are shared with TRBD2. Germline values: CDR1 MDHEN, CDR2 SYDVKM. The ends lost 7 bases at V and 0 bases at J; junction bases unmatched: 7. The CDR3 is 16 amino acids. The CDR3 DNA reads TGTGCCAGCACCCCTAGCGGGGTCCTAGCCAAAAACATTCAGTACTTC. The encoded protein is CASTPSGVLAKNIQYF.

This clonotype was picked up many times. The chain combines TRBV28 with TRBJ2-3, with 8 bases that match TRBD1. This CDR3 spans 14 amino acids. Germline lookup yields CDR1 MDHEN and CDR2 SYDVKM. J gave up 4 bases and V 5 bases, and 5 bases lay outside the gene matches. The CDR3 here is CASSLGQGPDTQYF. CDR3 sequence (DNA): TGTGCCAGCAGTCTAGGACAGGGCCCAGATACGCAGTATTTT.

This clonotype was seen at least ten times. The rearrangement joins TRBV28 to TRBJ2-5; D is unresolved. This CDR3 comprises 12 residues. The ends were cut back, 4 bases at V and 1 base at J, with 4 bases in the middle. Germline values: CDR1 MDHEN, CDR2 SYDVKM. CDR3 nucleotides: TGTGCCAGCAGTTGGATCCAAGAGACCCAGTACTTC. Translating gives CASSWIQETQYF.

DNA for the CDR3: TGTGCCACCAGTGACGCTGGGACAGATTGGCCCAGGGGCTACACCTTC. Encoded protein: CATSDAGTDWPRGYTF. V gene TRBV24-1 combines with J gene TRBJ1-2, with 7 bases identical to TRBD1. The V gene end was trimmed by 4 bases and the J gene end by 8 bases; junction bases not matched to a gene: 15. Germline V lookup: CDR1 KGHDR, CDR2 SFDVKD. This CDR3 comprises 16 residues.